These 5 T cell receptor beta chains originate from one sample sequenced in a study of control samples from healthy donors and cancer patients. Sequencing was performed with immunoSEQ multiplex PCR; in TCRdb, only in-frame clones are kept and a portion is missing. The table lists tens of thousands of clones, about 92% of them singletons. Sequenced material: PBMCs. All receptors come from a man aged 35-49 years with colorectal cancer.

The chain combines TRBV6-5 with TRBJ1-2; maybe TRBD1 (6 bases). The CDR3 loop spans 12 amino acids. CDR1 and CDR2 (germline): MNHEY, SVGAGI. V was pared by 6 bases and J by 8 bases, with 13 bases between. For the CDR3, the DNA is TGTGCCAGCAGGCGGACAGCGAACGGCTACACCTTC. Its translation: CASRRTANGYTF.

About this clone itself: The sample carries other DNA sequences with the same CDR3. This chain joins TRBV6-5 and TRBJ2-7; 7 positions agree with TRBD1. Germline V lookup: CDR1 MNHEY, CDR2 SVGAGI. Trimming removed 5 bases from V and 3 bases from J; junction bases left unmatched: 1. This CDR3 spans 12 amino acids. CDR3 sequence reads: CASSRQGYEQYF. The CDR3 DNA follows: TGTGCCAGCAGTCGACAGGGCTACGAGCAGTACTTC.

V gene TRBV5-1 combines with J gene TRBJ2-2; no reliable D call. The ends were cut back, 5 bases at V and 5 bases at J, with 19 bases in the middle. The germline V gene has CDR1 SGHRS and CDR2 YFSETQ. The CDR3 runs 16 residues. The CDR3 DNA reads as TGCGCCAGCAGTTTAGGAGTACCTCCCCTGACCGGGGAGCTGTTTTTT. Protein product: CASSLGVPPLTGELFF.

A single count supports this clone. This sequence joins TRBV25-1 and TRBJ2-3; D may be TRBD1 (5 bases). The CDR3 contains 14 residues. Trimming removed 3 bases at V and 6 bases at J, with 13 bases between. Germline V gene sequence: CDR1 MGHDK, CDR2 SYGVNS. The CDR3 loop is CASSDRRASDTQYF. CDR3 DNA: TGTGCCAGCAGTGATCGCAGGGCCTCGGATACGCAGTATTTT. The full variable domain, with the rest looked up from reference TRBV25-1 and TRBJ2-3, is EADIYQTPRYLVIGTGKKITLECSQTMGHDKMYWYQQDPGMELHLIHYSYGVNSTEKGDLSSESTVSRIRTEHFPLTLESARPSHTSQYLCASSDRRASDTQYFGPGTRLTVL.

This sequence joins TRBV24-1 and TRBJ1-2; 11 bases are a match to TRBD1. J lost 7 bases, V lost 3 bases, and 15 bases had no gene match. The CDR3 has 18 residues. The V gene's germline CDR1 is KGHDR and CDR2 SFDVKD. The CDR3 DNA reads TGTGCCACCAGTGATCCCAGGACAGGGGGCATCGAGTTCGCTGGCTACACCTTC. As protein: CATSDPRTGGIEFAGYTF.